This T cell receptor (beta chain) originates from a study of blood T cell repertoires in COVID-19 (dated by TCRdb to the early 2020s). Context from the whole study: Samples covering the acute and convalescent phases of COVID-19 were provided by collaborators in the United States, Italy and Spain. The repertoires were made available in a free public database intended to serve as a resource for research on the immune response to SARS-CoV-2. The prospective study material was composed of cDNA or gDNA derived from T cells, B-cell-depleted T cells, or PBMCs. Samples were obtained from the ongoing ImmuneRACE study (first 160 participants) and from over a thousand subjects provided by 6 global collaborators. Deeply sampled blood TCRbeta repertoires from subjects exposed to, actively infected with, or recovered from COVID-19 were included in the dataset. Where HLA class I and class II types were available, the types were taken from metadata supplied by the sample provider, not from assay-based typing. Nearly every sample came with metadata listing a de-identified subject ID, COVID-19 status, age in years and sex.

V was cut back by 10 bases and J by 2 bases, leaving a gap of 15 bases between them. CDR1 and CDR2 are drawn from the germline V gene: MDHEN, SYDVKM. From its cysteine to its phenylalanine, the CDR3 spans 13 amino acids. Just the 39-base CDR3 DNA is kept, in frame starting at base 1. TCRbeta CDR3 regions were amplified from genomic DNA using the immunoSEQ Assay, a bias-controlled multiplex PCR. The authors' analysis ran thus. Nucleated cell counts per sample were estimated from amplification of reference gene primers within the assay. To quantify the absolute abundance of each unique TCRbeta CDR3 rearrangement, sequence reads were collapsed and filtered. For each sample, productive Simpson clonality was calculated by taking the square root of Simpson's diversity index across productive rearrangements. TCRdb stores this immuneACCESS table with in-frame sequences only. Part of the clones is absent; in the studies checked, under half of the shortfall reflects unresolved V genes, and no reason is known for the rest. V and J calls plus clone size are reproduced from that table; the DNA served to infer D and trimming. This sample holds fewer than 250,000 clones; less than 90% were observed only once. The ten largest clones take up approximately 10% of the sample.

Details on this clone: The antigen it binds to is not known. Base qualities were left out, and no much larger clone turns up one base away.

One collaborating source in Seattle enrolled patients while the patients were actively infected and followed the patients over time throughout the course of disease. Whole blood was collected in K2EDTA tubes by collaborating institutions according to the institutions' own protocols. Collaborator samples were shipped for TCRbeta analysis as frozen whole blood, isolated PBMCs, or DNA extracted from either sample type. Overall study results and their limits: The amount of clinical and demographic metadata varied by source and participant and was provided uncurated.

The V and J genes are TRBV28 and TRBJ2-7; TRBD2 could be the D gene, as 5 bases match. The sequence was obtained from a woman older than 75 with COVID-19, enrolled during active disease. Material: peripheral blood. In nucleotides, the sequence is TGTGCCACCCGACCCGAGGGCACCTACGAGCAGTACTTC. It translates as CATRPEGTYEQYF.